The 28 T cell receptor beta chains in this list originate from one sample, sequenced in a study of blood T cell repertoires in COVID-19. TCRdb's copy holds only in-frame clones and misses some; the assay was immunoSEQ multiplex PCR. The data show more than 200,000 clones, more than 75% seen once. The specimen was peripheral blood. All receptors come from a woman aged 60-75 years with COVID-19, enrolled during active disease.

The rearrangement joins TRBV30 to TRBJ1-5; 9 nucleotides match TRBD1. J lost 3 bases, V lost 1 base, and 13 bases had no gene match. CDR3 length: 18 residues. Germline loops: CDR1 GTSNPN, CDR2 SVGIG (reference sequence). DNA for the CDR3: TGTGCCTGGAGTGAGCGTATTAATGGACAGGGGTACAATCAGCCCCAGCATTTT. This translates into CAWSERINGQGYNQPQHF.

This chain joins TRBV6-5 and TRBJ1-1; D might be TRBD1 (5 bases). This CDR3 has 12 amino acids. Germline CDR1 MNHEY, CDR2 SVGAGI. V was cut by 11 bases and J by 10 bases, with 20 bases left in between. Here the CDR3 DNA reads TGTGCCGTTGAAACCCCCAGGGAGGTAGCTTTCTTT. Its translation is CAVETPREVAFF.

The chain recombines TRBV29-1 with TRBJ1-5; maybe TRBD1 (5 bases). The V gene lost 1 base and the J gene lost 7 bases, with 14 bases spanning the gap. CDR1 is SQVTM, CDR2 ANQGSEA, per germline. The CDR3 is 14 residues long. The CDR3 sequence is CSVEGEGVGQPQHF. The DNA of the CDR3 is TGCAGCGTTGAAGGAGAAGGGGTGGGACAGCCCCAGCATTTT.

This clone was observed a single time. V and J are TRBV3-1 (or the pseudogene TRBV3-2) and TRBJ2-4; 12 bases align to TRBD2. Unmatched junction bases numbered 12, after V lost 4 bases and J lost 2 bases. This CDR3 comprises 19 residues. Germline assignment: CDR1 LGHDT and CDR2 YNNKEL (reference sequence). Written as DNA, the CDR3 is TGTGCCAGCAGCCGGACCCCCCTTGGACTAGCGGGACCCAAAAACATTCAGTACTTC. Protein sequence: CASSRTPLGLAGPKNIQYF.

Only one count was recorded for this clone. The rearrangement uses TRBV30 and TRBJ2-3; unclear D gene. CDR3 length: 14 residues. Germline assignment: CDR1 GTSNPN and CDR2 SVGIG (reference sequence). The V and J ends lost 0 bases and 3 bases respectively, with 10 bases between them. CDR3 in DNA: TGTGCCTGGAGTGTATCCGAGACTACAGATACGCAGTATTTT. This encodes CAWSVSETTDTQYF.

This rearrangement joins TRBV6-1 to TRBJ2-3, with 8 bases lining up with TRBD2. CDR1 is MNHNS and CDR2 is SASEGT in the germline V gene. Trimming took 1 base from V and 11 from J; bases not matched to a gene: 2. The CDR3 covers 12 residues. The CDR3 protein is CASSEVSGVQYF. Here the CDR3 DNA reads TGTGCCAGCAGTGAAGTTAGCGGGGTGCAGTATTTT.

The gene calls are TRBV30 and TRBJ1-5, with 10 nucleotides matching TRBD1. Germline lookup yields CDR1 GTSNPN and CDR2 SVGIG (reference sequence). The junction had 2 bases not matched to a gene; V was cut back by 5 bases and J by 4 bases. The CDR3 is 13 amino acids. The CDR3 loop is CAWAGQGNQPQHF. DNA of the CDR3: TGTGCCTGGGCGGGACAGGGGAATCAGCCCCAGCATTTT.

The rearrangement links TRBV6-5 to TRBJ2-1, with 9 positions matching TRBD2. CDR3 length: 16 amino acids. The V gene's germline CDR1 is MNHEY and CDR2 SVGAGI. Trimming removed 0 bases from V and 7 bases from J; junction bases left unmatched: 7. CDR3 amino acids: CASSYSLAGVSNEQFF. The CDR3 nucleotides are TGTGCCAGCAGTTACTCATTAGCGGGAGTTAGTAATGAGCAGTTCTTC.

The chain joins TRBV19 to TRBJ2-1; 15 bases map to TRBD2. Germline loops: CDR1 LNHDA, CDR2 SQIVND (reference sequence). The CDR3 loop spans 16 amino acids. The V and J ends lost 6 bases and 10 bases, in that order; junction bases with no gene match: 10. The CDR3 DNA reads as TGTGCCAGTAGAAGGGGACTAGCGGGAGGACAAAGGGAGCAGTTCTTC. Residues: CASRRGLAGGQREQFF. Based on the CDR3 plus reference TRBV19 and TRBJ2-1, the full variable domain is DGGITQSPKYLFRKEGQNVTLSCEQNLNHDAMYWYRQDPGQGLRLIYYSQIVNDFQKGDIAEGYSVSREKKESFPLTVTSAQKNPTAFYLCASRRGLAGGQREQFFGPGTRLTVL.

The rearrangement joins TRBV5-1 to TRBJ1-6; TRBD1 might be the D (6 bases). The CDR3 runs 13 residues. V was trimmed by 4 bases and J by 7 bases, leaving 9 bases between them. Germline assignment: CDR1 SGHRS and CDR2 YFSETQ. CDR3 residues: CASSPTGNSPLHF. The CDR3 bases are TGCGCCAGCAGCCCGACAGGAAATTCACCCCTCCACTTT.

The rearrangement joins TRBV6-1 to TRBJ2-1, with D perhaps TRBD2 (10 bases). The germline CDR1 and CDR2 sequences are MNHNS and SASEGT. The V end lost 1 base, the J end lost 6 bases, and 31 bases lay between the germline ends. The CDR3 is 21 residues long. CDR3 bases: TGTGCCAGCAGTGAAGGGGACAGGGTGGTCGTTGAACTAGCGGGATCCAATGAGCAGTTCTTC. This translates into CASSEGDRVVVELAGSNEQFF.

The chain employs TRBV27 and TRBJ2-5; D remains ambiguous. The V gene's germline CDR1 is MNHEY and CDR2 SMNVEV (reference sequence). The CDR3 totals 13 residues. Trimming removed 3 bases at V and 5 bases at J, with 10 bases between. CDR3 bases: TGTGCCAGCAGTTTCAGAATTTCGGAGACCCAGTACTTC. Protein sequence: CASSFRISETQYF.

The CDR3 region has the DNA TGTGCCAGCAGTTACTCGTTTGGGGGGAAGAACACTGAAGCTTTCTTT. It is translated as CASSYSFGGKNTEAFF. The chain recombines TRBV6-5 with TRBJ1-1, with D possibly being TRBD1 (5 bases). Trimming took off 0 bases at V and 1 base at J, with 12 bases between the two ends. The CDR3 is 16 residues long. Germline CDR1 and CDR2: MNHEY and SVGAGI.

This rearrangement joins TRBV28 to TRBJ1-5; TRBD1 might be the D (6 bases). V lost 6 bases and J lost 4, with 16 bases in between. The V gene's germline CDR1 is MDHEN and CDR2 SYDVKM. This CDR3 region has 15 residues. The DNA for the CDR3 is TGTGCCAGCAGAAATAACTTAGGGGGTAATCAGCCCCAGCATTTT. Translating gives CASRNNLGGNQPQHF.

The chain employs TRBV10-2 and TRBJ2-2; weak D call: TRBD2 (5 bases). CDR1 WSHSY and CDR2 SAAADI come from the germline V gene. This CDR3 comprises 16 residues. V lost 0 bases and J lost 0, with 8 bases in between. The CDR3 DNA reads TGCGCCAGCAGTGAGTCTAGCGTAACGAACACCGGGGAGCTGTTTTTT. It translates to CASSESSVTNTGELFF.

This sequence joins TRBV6-1 and TRBJ1-1; D possibly corresponds to TRBD1 (6 bases). With 4 bases removed from V and 2 bases from J, the gap between germline ends came to 17 bases. The CDR3 spans 16 residues. Germline V gene sequence: CDR1 MNHNS, CDR2 SASEGT. The CDR3 sequence: CASSGAGARQNTEAFF. As DNA, the CDR3 is TGTGCCAGCAGTGGGGCAGGGGCGCGACAAAACACTGAAGCTTTCTTT.

V and J are TRBV19 and TRBJ1-1; D gene unclear. CDR1 and CDR2 from the germline V gene are LNHDA and SQIVND (reference sequence). This CDR3 region has 11 residues. The V gene lost 10 bases and the J gene lost 7 bases, with 13 bases spanning the gap. The CDR3 reads CATRVRGEAFF. The CDR3 nucleotides read TGTGCCACCCGGGTTCGAGGTGAAGCTTTCTTT.

The V call is TRBV7-9, the J call TRBJ2-2; a weak D match, TRBD1 (5 bases). The CDR3 totals 15 residues. The germline CDR1 and CDR2 sequences are SEHNR and FQNEAQ (reference sequence). The V end lost 1 base, the J end lost 5 bases, and 11 bases lay between the germline ends. CDR3 DNA sequence: TGTGCCAGCAGCTTAGTCCAGGGCTGGACCGGGGAGCTGTTTTTT. Translating it yields CASSLVQGWTGELFF.

The CDR3 is CASSPGTGGGSPLHF. DNA for the CDR3: TGTGCCAGCAGCCCCGGGACAGGGGGAGGTTCACCCCTCCACTTT. The chain joins TRBV28 to TRBJ1-6; 11 nucleotides align to TRBD1. The CDR3 covers 15 residues. Trimming removed 6 bases from V and 9 bases from J; junction bases left unmatched: 7. CDR1 and CDR2 (germline): MDHEN, SYDVKM.

This chain uses TRBV5-4 with TRBJ2-7, with TRBD2 identical over 14 bases. Trimming removed 5 bases from V and 6 bases from J; junction bases left unmatched: 7. Germline lookup yields CDR1 SGHNT and CDR2 YYREEE (reference sequence). The CDR3 covers 15 residues. The CDR3 region has the DNA TGTGCCAGCAGTCGGGGGACTAGCGGGAGCATCGAGCAGTACTTC. Residues: CASSRGTSGSIEQYF.

This clone was counted a single time. This chain uses TRBV5-4 with TRBJ1-2, with TRBD1 matching over 7 bases. Trimming took 3 bases from V and 5 from J; bases not matched to a gene: 4. This CDR3 has 13 amino acids. CDR1 SGHNT and CDR2 YYREEE come from the germline V gene (reference sequence). The CDR3 DNA sequence: TGTGCCAGCAGCTATACAGGGGTTTATGGCTACACCTTC. Translated, it gives CASSYTGVYGYTF.

The rearrangement uses TRBV29-1 and TRBJ2-5; 8 nucleotides agree with TRBD1. V lost 6 bases to trimming and J lost 3 bases; unmatched junction nucleotides: 9. The length of the CDR3 is 14 residues. Germline V gene data show CDR1 as SQVTM and CDR2 as ANQGSEA. The CDR3 coding sequence is TGCAGCGTGAGGGACAGGCAGAGGGAAGAGACCCAGTACTTC. Encoded protein: CSVRDRQREETQYF.

This clone was observed a few times. The genes are TRBV10-3 and TRBJ1-5; maybe TRBD1 (5 bases). CDR1 is ENHRY, CDR2 SYGVKD, per germline. CDR3 length: 14 amino acids. V was clipped by 3 bases and J by 4 bases, with 10 bases between them. DNA of the CDR3: TGTGCCATCAGTGAAGTGGACAAAAATCAGCCCCAGCATTTT. Its protein product is CAISEVDKNQPQHF.

The V call is TRBV6-1, the J call TRBJ1-1; no reliable D call. Trimming shortened V by 0 bases and J by 5 bases, and 10 bases separated the two germline ends. Germline V lookup: CDR1 MNHNS, CDR2 SASEGT. CDR3 length: 14 amino acids. CDR3 in amino acids: CASSEAEGGTEAFF. For the CDR3, the DNA is TGTGCCAGCAGTGAAGCGGAGGGAGGGACTGAAGCTTTCTTT.

The chain links TRBV5-1 to TRBJ2-5; 13 bases are a match to TRBD2. V gave up 4 bases and J gave up 2 bases; unmatched junction bases: 5. Germline CDR1 SGHRS, CDR2 YFSETQ. The CDR3 is 16 amino acids. The CDR3 is CASSRGGLAGQETQYF. CDR3 bases: TGCGCCAGCAGCCGCGGGGGACTAGCGGGACAAGAGACCCAGTACTTC.

The chain has TRBV29-1 and TRBJ1-6; D unresolved. The CDR3 covers 9 residues. V lost 7 bases and J lost 13, with 8 bases in between. Germline V gives CDR1 SQVTM, CDR2 ANQGSEA. Written as DNA, the CDR3 is TGCAGCGCCGGTCCGCCCCTCCACTTT. It specifies CSAGPPLHF.

The chain recombines TRBV6-5 with TRBJ2-7, with 7 bases fitting TRBD2. The junction had 7 bases not matched to a gene; V was cut back by 7 bases and J by 1 base. This CDR3 is 14 amino acids long. The V gene's germline CDR1 is MNHEY and CDR2 SVGAGI. The CDR3 protein is CASTVGGGSYEQYF. The CDR3, as DNA: TGTGCCAGCACCGTGGGGGGAGGGTCCTACGAGCAGTACTTC.

Here the CDR3 DNA reads TGTGCCATCAGCCCCGGTCGGAACACTGAAGCTTTCTTT. Translation: CAISPGRNTEAFF. V gene TRBV10-3 combines with J gene TRBJ1-1; D unresolved. Germline CDR1 reads ENHRY; CDR2 reads SYGVKD. The V gene lost 6 bases and the J gene lost 1 base, with 9 bases spanning the gap. This CDR3 region has 13 residues.